This T cell receptor (beta chain) was obtained from a study of blood T cell repertoires in COVID-19 (TCRdb year 2020). Context from the whole study: Collaborator samples came from the United States, Italy and Spain and covered acute and convalescent phases of COVID-19. Where available, HLA class I and class II types were obtained from metadata supplied by the sample provider rather than from assay-based typing. The repertoires were released in a freely available public database meant as a resource for research on the immune response to SARS-CoV-2. A de-identified subject ID, COVID-19 status, age in years and sex were almost always included in the sample metadata. The samples were drawn from the first 160 participants of the ongoing ImmuneRACE study and from 950 to 1,500 subjects provided by 6 global collaborators. The prospective study material was composed of cDNA or gDNA derived from T cells, B-cell-depleted T cells, or PBMCs. Subjects who had been exposed to COVID-19, were actively infected with it, or had recovered from it provided the deeply sampled blood TCRbeta repertoires that made up the dataset. Here is what the overall study found, with its caveats: The amount of clinical and demographic metadata varied by source and participant and was provided uncurated.

The collaborating institutions used their own protocols to collect whole blood in K2EDTA tubes. For TCRbeta analysis, collaborator samples were shipped as frozen whole blood, as isolated PBMCs, or as DNA extracted from either sample type. In regard to this clone: Its antigen is unknown. No per-base quality is available; no much larger clone lies one base away.

The immunoSEQ Assay, a bias-controlled multiplex PCR, was used to amplify TCRbeta CDR3 regions from genomic DNA. The source study handled its data this way. Nucleated cell counts per sample were estimated from amplification of reference gene primers within the assay. To quantify the absolute abundance of each unique TCRbeta CDR3 rearrangement, sequence reads were collapsed and filtered. Productive Simpson clonality was computed per sample as the square root of Simpson's diversity index over productive rearrangements. This immuneACCESS table, as held by TCRdb, lists in-frame sequences with V and J called but not all clones. Of the missing ones, under half trace to an unresolved V gene in checked studies; the others have no known cause. V, J and clone size were drawn from that table, and D and trimming were deduced from the DNA. This sample is represented by 150,000 to 200,000 clones; 87% of them were singletons. The ten largest clonotypes hold 5% to 6% of the sample.

The CDR3 starts with the cysteine, ends with the phenylalanine, and has 15 residues. The sequence is cut down to CDR3 DNA, 45 bases in frame from base 1. Taken from the germline V gene, the CDR1 and CDR2 loops are SGHVS and FNYEAQ. Relative to germline, V is missing 5 bases and J is missing 9 bases, with 4 bases of the junction outside any gene match. This clonotype was sampled from a human donor in a cohort sampled during active COVID-19. The sequence is built from TRBV7-6 and TRBJ2-1, with 16 middle bases fitting TRBD2. Input material: peripheral blood. The CDR3 corresponds to CASSRGTSGGGEQFF. The DNA reads TGTGCCAGCAGCCGAGGGACTAGCGGGGGGGGTGAGCAGTTCTTC. The reference TRBV7-6 and TRBJ2-1 proteins fill in what lies around the CDR3, so the full variable domain reads GAGVSQSPRYKVTKRGQDVALRCDPISGHVSLYWYRQALGQGPEFLTYFNYEAQQDKSGLPNDRFSAERPEGSISTLTIQRTEQRDSAMYRCASSRGTSGGGEQFFGPGTRLTVL.